This TCR beta chain was captured in a study of response to subunit inactivated influenza vaccine. TCRdb ran MiXCR on the RT-PCR reads and lists one entry per CDR3 protein. The table lists 500,000 to 600,000 distinct CDR3 sequences, 7.5% to 8.5% of them singletons, with 10% to 15% in the top ten. Whole-study findings and limits: New T cells are recruited in small numbers by each seasonal influenza vaccination, according to the authors' suggestion.

CDR1 LGHNA and CDR2 YNFKEQ come from the germline V gene. V dropped 4 bases and J dropped 6; count of bases not matched to a gene: 6. The CDR3 is made up of 14 amino acids. Of note for this clonotype: The antigen remains unidentified.

The source material was PBMCs from blood, sampled around 25 months after vaccination. The source is a man aged 50-75 years who received an inactivated influenza vaccine. This chain connects TRBV4-2 to TRBJ2-7; 10 bases line up with TRBD2. CDR3 DNA: TGTGCCAGCAGCCCCCCGGGACTAGCGCGCGAGCAGTACTTC. Encoded protein: CASSPPGLAREQYF.